Below, one T cell receptor (beta chain) is given with its context. TCRdb keeps only in-frame clones here, not all; method: immunoSEQ multiplex PCR. The data contain more than 350,000 clones, roughly 86% of them singletons. These data belong to a study of blood T cell repertoires in COVID-19. Germline assignment: CDR1 SGHRS and CDR2 YFSETQ. The CDR3 is 19 amino acids. Trimming took 5 bases from V and 3 from J; bases not matched to a gene: 15. The chain is built from TRBV5-1 and TRBJ2-3, with 13 bases lining up with TRBD2. Material: peripheral blood. The TCR comes from a woman in her thirties with COVID-19, enrolled during active disease. In nucleotides, the CDR3 is TGCGCCAGCAGTTCTTACCCGCCGGGACTAGCGGGAAGGACAGATACGCAGTATTTT. Translation: CASSSYPPGLAGRTDTQYF.